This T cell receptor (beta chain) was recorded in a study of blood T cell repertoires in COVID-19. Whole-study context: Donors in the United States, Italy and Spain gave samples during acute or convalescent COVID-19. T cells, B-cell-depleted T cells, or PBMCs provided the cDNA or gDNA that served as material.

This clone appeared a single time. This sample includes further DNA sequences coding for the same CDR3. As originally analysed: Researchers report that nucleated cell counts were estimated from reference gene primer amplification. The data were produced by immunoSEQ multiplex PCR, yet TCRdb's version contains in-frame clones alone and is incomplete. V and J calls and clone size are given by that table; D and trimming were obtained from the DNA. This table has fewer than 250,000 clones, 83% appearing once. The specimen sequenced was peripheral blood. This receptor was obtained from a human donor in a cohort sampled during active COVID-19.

CDR3 DNA: TGTGCCAGCAGTTTCAACCGGGGGGGGGAGCAGTACTTC. Its translation is CASSFNRGGEQYF. The gene calls are TRBV28 and TRBJ2-7; TRBD2 aligns across 8 bases. Germline values: CDR1 MDHEN, CDR2 SYDVKM. The CDR3 totals 13 residues. Trimming took 3 bases from V and 7 from J; bases not matched to a gene: 5.